These T cell receptor beta chains were read from a single sample in a study of neurological immune-mediated disorders. A single record per CDR3 protein comes from TCRdb applying MiXCR to the 5' RACE reads. Here the sample spans around 50,000 distinct CDR3 sequences, approximately 16% being singletons. Sequencing was done on a sample of PBMCs. All receptors come from a man aged 60 to 69 in good health. Both conserved end residues are trimmed from each CDR3.

V	J	CDR3
TRBV7-2	TRBJ2-2	ASSLLGTGELF
TRBV7-2	TRBJ2-5	ASSPGQLGETQY
TRBV7-2	TRBJ2-7	ASSLVGGISYEQY
TRBV6-1	TRBJ1-5	ASRPVGRGNQPQH
TRBV28	TRBJ1-1	ASSPPGWPRNTEAF
TRBV11-2	TRBJ2-7	ASSLGGRTYEQY
TRBV5-1	TRBJ2-7	ASSLRFEYEQY
TRBV5-1	TRBJ2-1	ASSLPTSGNEQF
TRBV6-5	TRBJ2-1	ASSYDSGGAHNEQF
TRBV5-1	TRBJ2-6	ASSFLQGNRAGANVLT
TRBV5-1	TRBJ2-1	ASSAEGASSYNEQF
TRBV5-1	TRBJ1-2	ASGPDSGVRGGYT
TRBV7-2	TRBJ2-5	ASSPLAQQQETQY
TRBV4-2	TRBJ2-4	ASSPEGLAGAAKNIQY
TRBV29-1	TRBJ1-2	SEHRPGYGYT
TRBV5-1	TRBJ2-1	ASSLNPQGIWDNEQF
TRBV4-2	TRBJ2-7	ASSQSTGPYEQY
TRBV7-2	TRBJ2-4	ASSLRTSGRAKNIQY
TRBV6-2/TRBV6-3	TRBJ2-1	ASSPHRGKNSEQF
TRBV29-1	TRBJ1-2	SASRTGDYGYT
TRBV20-1	TRBJ2-7	SASSASGDEQY
TRBV24-1	TRBJ2-1	ATSDADRAEQF
TRBV20-1	TRBJ1-4	SVSQGQAHEKLF
TRBV6-6	TRBJ2-7	ASRPPNIPYEQY
TRBV5-5	TRBJ2-5	ASSQAGASGRAGETQY
TRBV5-1	TRBJ2-7	ASSFGDTGRTPSYEQY
TRBV28	TRBJ2-1	ASSWGTNLVEQF
TRBV7-7	TRBJ2-1	ASSPTSGLWNEQF
TRBV24-1	TRBJ2-1	ATSDPSGTGGTSGSLSSYNEQF
TRBV5-6	TRBJ2-7	ASSGGGLEQY
TRBV12-3/TRBV12-4	TRBJ2-3	ASRGQASTDTQY
TRBV20-1	TRBJ2-1	SARAGTSGHNEQF
TRBV12-3/TRBV12-4	TRBJ2-3	ASTGGPDFITDTQY
TRBV5-1	TRBJ2-7	ASSYTLAGAYEQY
TRBV20-1	TRBJ2-2	SARAGTSGNTGELF
TRBV6-6	TRBJ2-7	ASSYSDPPAEQY
TRBV29-1	TRBJ1-5	SVGEWGTGNQPQH